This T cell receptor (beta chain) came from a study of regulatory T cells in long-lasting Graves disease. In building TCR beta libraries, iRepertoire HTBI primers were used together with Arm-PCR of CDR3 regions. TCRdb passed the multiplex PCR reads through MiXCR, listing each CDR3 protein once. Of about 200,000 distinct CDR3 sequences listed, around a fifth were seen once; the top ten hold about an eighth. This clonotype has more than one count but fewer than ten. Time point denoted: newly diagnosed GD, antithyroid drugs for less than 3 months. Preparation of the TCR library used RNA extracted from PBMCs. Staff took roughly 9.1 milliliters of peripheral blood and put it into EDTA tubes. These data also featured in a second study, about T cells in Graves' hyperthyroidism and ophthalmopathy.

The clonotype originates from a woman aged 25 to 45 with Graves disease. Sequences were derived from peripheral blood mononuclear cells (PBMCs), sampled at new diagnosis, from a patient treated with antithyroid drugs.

The CDR3 protein is CASRPGWTGELFF. The CDR3 DNA is TGTGCCAGTCGGCCGGGGTGGACCGGGGAGCTGTTTTTT. The chain recombines TRBV19 with TRBJ2-2; a weak D match, TRBD2 (5 bases). The germline V gene has CDR1 LNHDA and CDR2 SQIVND (reference sequence). V lost 8 bases and J 5 bases, leaving 12 bases between the germline ends. The CDR3 sequence is 13 residues long.